A selection of T cell receptor beta chains follows, all from one sample in a study of blood T cell repertoires in COVID-19. This table comes from immunoSEQ multiplex PCR, and its TCRdb copy is limited to in-frame clones, with some not included. The table records about 310,000 clones, 85% to 90% of them present only once. What was sequenced was PBMCs or T cells enriched from blood (not recorded which). The receptor set was obtained from a woman aged 30 to 39 who had recovered from COVID-19. Both conserved end residues are part of each CDR3. The D gene is left open where the match is weak. Expanded clones get a size class; other rows say once, few or many, or leave the size out.

TGTGCTAGTGGTTTGGAAATCCTAGCGGGAGGGATACAAGAGACCCAGTACTTC CASGLEILAGGIQETQYF TRBJ2-5 18 TRBD2 . TRBV12-5
TGTGCCAGCAGCACCGGGGCTAGCGGGGTAACCTACGAGCAGTACTTC CASSTGASGVTYEQYF TRBJ2-7 16 TRBD2 few TRBV11-2
TGTGCCAGCAGCTTGGCTTTTAACAGGGGGCCCTACGAGCAGTACTTC CASSLAFNRGPYEQYF TRBJ2-7 16 TRBD1 . TRBV5-6
TGTGCCAGCAGCGGACCAGGGGGCTCGAATGAGCAGTTCTTC CASSGPGGSNEQFF TRBJ2-1 14 TRBD1 . TRBV9
TGTGCCAGCAGCTCAACTGGGCTAGCGGGAGCGAATGAGCAGTTCTTC CASSSTGLAGANEQFF TRBJ2-1 16 TRBD2 . TRBV7-6
TGTGCCAGCAGTTCGGACAGGGGGTTTGAAGCTTTCTTT CASSSDRGFEAFF TRBJ1-1 13 TRBD1 . TRBV6-5
TGCGCCAGCATCGGCGGGACGAGCTACAATGAGCAGTTCTTC CASIGGTSYNEQFF TRBJ2-1 14 . . TRBV4-1
TGCGCCAGCACCCTGGGAGGAGGTGAAAAACTGTTTTTT CASTLGGGEKLFF TRBJ1-4 13 . . TRBV10-2
TGCGCCAGCAGTGTCTCCGGGACAGCGGATCAGCCCCAGCATTTT CASSVSGTADQPQHF TRBJ1-5 15 TRBD1 . TRBV10-2
TGTGCCAGTAGTATAGATTCGACAGTTAACTATGGCTACACCTTC CASSIDSTVNYGYTF TRBJ1-2 15 . . TRBV19
TGTGCCAGCAGTCCTCAGTGGGGCTCCGAGCAGTACTTC CASSPQWGSEQYF TRBJ2-7 13 . . TRBV28
TGTGCCAGCAGTAATACAGGGTTGGTGCGCACTGAAGCTTTCTTT CASSNTGLVRTEAFF TRBJ1-1 15 . . TRBV28
TGTGCCAGCAGTGACCATAGGAACACTGAAGCTTTCTTT CASSDHRNTEAFF TRBJ1-1 13 . . TRBV2
TGTGCCAGCAGCGCCCCCCCCGGGAGACGAAATGAGCAGTTCTTC CASSAPPGRRNEQFF TRBJ2-1 15 . once TRBV9
TGTGCCAGCAGTGGCTCCGACAGGGGCACCGGGGAGCTGTTTTTT CASSGSDRGTGELFF TRBJ2-2 15 TRBD1 few TRBV6-4
TGTGCCAGCAGCACGGGACTAGCGGGAGATAGAGAGACCCAGTACTTC CASSTGLAGDRETQYF TRBJ2-5 16 TRBD2 . TRBV9
TGTGCCAGCAGCTTAACGAGGAACACTGAAGCTTTCTTT CASSLTRNTEAFF TRBJ1-1 13 . . TRBV7-3
TGTGCCAGCATCCCCTCGGGACAGAGCTACGAGCAGTACTTC CASIPSGQSYEQYF TRBJ2-7 14 TRBD1 . TRBV2
TGTGCCAGCAGCTACGCAAGAGGGCACGAGCAGTACTTC CASSYARGHEQYF TRBJ2-7 13 . . TRBV6-5
TGCGCCAGCAGCTTGGGTGCGGGACAGGGTAGCCCATACGAGCAGTACTTC CASSLGAGQGSPYEQYF TRBJ2-7 17 TRBD1 . TRBV5-1
TGTGCCAGCTCACCCAATCAAGACACCGCCTACGAGCAGTACTTC CASSPNQDTAYEQYF TRBJ2-7 15 . . TRBV18
TGTGCCAGCAACACCGGACAGGGAGCTAATTCACCCCTCCACTTT CASNTGQGANSPLHF TRBJ1-6 15 TRBD1 . TRBV28
TGTGCCAGCAGCCAAGATCGGGCACAGGGGTATGGCTACACCTTC CASSQDRAQGYGYTF TRBJ1-2 15 TRBD1 once TRBV4-2
TGTGCCAGCAGTTACACCTGGACTAGCGGGAGAGAGCAGTACTTC CASSYTWTSGREQYF TRBJ2-7 15 TRBD2 . TRBV6-5
TGTGCCAGCACCACGGGAGGCATTGGGACTGAAGCTTTCTTT CASTTGGIGTEAFF TRBJ1-1 14 . . TRBV9
TGTGCCACCAAAATATCGACAGGGAACACTGAAGCTTTCTTT CATKISTGNTEAFF TRBJ1-1 14 . . TRBV10-3
TGTGCCAGCAGCCACTCCGGGACAGGGAGTGAAAAACTGTTTTTT CASSHSGTGSEKLFF TRBJ1-4 15 TRBD1 . TRBV4-2
TGTGCCAGCAGTTTATCGGGGCCCTTTAGAGGCTACACCTTC CASSLSGPFRGYTF TRBJ1-2 14 . . TRBV27
TGTGCCAGCAGTTACAGGGGGCCCGAACACTACTCCTATAATTCACCCCTCCACTTT CASSYRGPEHYSYNSPLHF TRBJ1-6 19 TRBD1 . TRBV11-2
TGTGCCACCAGCAGAAAGACAGGGAAAAACTATGGCTACACCTTC CATSRKTGKNYGYTF TRBJ1-2 15 TRBD1 . TRBV15
TGTGCCAGCAGTGACTCTCCAACGAGTAATCAGCCCCAGCATTTT CASSDSPTSNQPQHF TRBJ1-5 15 . . TRBV6-5
TGTGCCAGCTATTGGGGGACTAGCGGGCGGAATGAGCAGTTCTTC CASYWGTSGRNEQFF TRBJ2-1 15 TRBD2 once TRBV5-6
TGTGCCAGCAGCTCTAGGGGGTACACCGGGGAGCTGTTTTTT CASSSRGYTGELFF TRBJ2-2 14 . . TRBV11-2
TGTGCCACCAGTGACCCCCGGACAGGGGAAACTTACGAGCAGTACTTC CATSDPRTGETYEQYF TRBJ2-7 16 TRBD1 . TRBV24-1
TGTGCCAGCAGCTTTGGGACTAGCGGTCGCTACAATGAGCAGTTCTTC CASSFGTSGRYNEQFF TRBJ2-1 16 TRBD2 once TRBV13
TGTGCCAGTAGTGGGACAGGGAGCCAAGAGACCCAGTACTTC CASSGTGSQETQYF TRBJ2-5 14 TRBD1 . TRBV19
TGCAGTGCCAGTGATTTAGCGGAAATCTCAGGGGGGTACAATGAGCAGTTCTTC CSASDLAEISGGYNEQFF TRBJ2-1 18 . . TRBV20-1
TGTGCCAGCAGCCCCCTTGAGCATTCACCCCTCCACTTT CASSPLEHSPLHF TRBJ1-6 13 . . TRBV21-1
TGTGCCAGCATCCTGGGACAGATTAACTATGGCTACACCTTC CASILGQINYGYTF TRBJ1-2 14 TRBD1 . TRBV5-8
TGTGCCAGCAGCTCCGGGACTAGCGGGATGGTGGAGCAGTACTTC CASSSGTSGMVEQYF TRBJ2-7 15 TRBD2 . TRBV5-4
TGTGCCAGCAGCCAAGGTAGCGGGAGACAAGAGACCCAGTACTTC CASSQGSGRQETQYF TRBJ2-5 15 TRBD2 few TRBV7-3
TGTGCCAGCACCCCGTCCGGGACTAGCGGGAACCTTAAGGCCGGGGAGCTGTTTTTT CASTPSGTSGNLKAGELFF TRBJ2-2 19 . . TRBV21-1
TGTGCCAGCAGTTACGCGGGATCCCTTAATGAAAAACTGTTTTTT CASSYAGSLNEKLFF TRBJ1-4 15 . . TRBV6-5
TGTGCCAGTAGTCACCGGACAGGGGGCGAGGAAAAACTGTTTTTT CASSHRTGGEEKLFF TRBJ1-4 15 TRBD1 . TRBV19
TGCGCCAGCAGCCTGGGACAGGGGGCGATTTACACTGAAGCTTTCTTT CASSLGQGAIYTEAFF TRBJ1-1 16 TRBD1 . TRBV5-1